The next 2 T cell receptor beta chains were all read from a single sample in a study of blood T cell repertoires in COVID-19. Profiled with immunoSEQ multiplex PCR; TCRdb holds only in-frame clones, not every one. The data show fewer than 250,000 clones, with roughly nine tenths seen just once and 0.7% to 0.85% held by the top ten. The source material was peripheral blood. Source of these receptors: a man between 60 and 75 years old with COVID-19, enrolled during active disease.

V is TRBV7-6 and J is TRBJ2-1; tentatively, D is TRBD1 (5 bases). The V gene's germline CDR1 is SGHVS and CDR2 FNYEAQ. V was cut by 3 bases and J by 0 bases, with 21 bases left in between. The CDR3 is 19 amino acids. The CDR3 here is CASSFTSRQPISSYNEQFF. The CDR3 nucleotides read TGTGCCAGCAGCTTTACGTCGAGACAGCCCATTAGCTCCTACAATGAGCAGTTCTTC.

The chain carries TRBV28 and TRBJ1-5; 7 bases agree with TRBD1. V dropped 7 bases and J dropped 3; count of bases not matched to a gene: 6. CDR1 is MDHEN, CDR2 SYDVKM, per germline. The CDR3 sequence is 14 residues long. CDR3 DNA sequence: TGTGCCAGCAAATCAGGACAGGTCAATCAGCCCCAGCATTTT. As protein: CASKSGQVNQPQHF.